This is a list of T cell receptor beta chains from one sample in a study of Ad26.COV2.S vaccination and SARS-CoV-2 variants. The protocol was immunoSEQ multiplex PCR, while the TCRdb copy is restricted to in-frame clones and leaves out a portion. The sample consists of about 280,000 clones, more than 75% of them appearing once. Sequencing was performed on peripheral blood, taken in a trial of Ad26.COV2.S vaccine versus placebo. The receptors come from a person aged 18-65 years who received the Ad26.COV2.S COVID-19 vaccine or a placebo. The CDR3 runs from the conserved cysteine through the conserved F or W. D genes are given only for firm matches. A clone size is listed for some rows: how often the clone was seen (once, few, many), or a class if it is expanded.

abundance: NA
d_gene: TRBD1
j_gene: TRBJ1-1
v_gene: TRBV5-1
CDR3aa: CASSFHGTAPGTEAFF
CDR3nt: TGCGCCAGCAGCTTTCATGGGACAGCCCCTGGCACTGAAGCTTTCTTT

abundance: NA
d_gene: NA
j_gene: TRBJ1-2
v_gene: TRBV20-1
CDR3aa: CSASELGGYTF
CDR3nt: TGCAGTGCTAGTGAACTGGGCGGCTACACCTTC

abundance: NA
d_gene: TRBD1
j_gene: TRBJ2-5
v_gene: TRBV5-1
CDR3aa: CASSQIPGQQETQYF
CDR3nt: TGCGCCAGCAGCCAAATCCCGGGACAGCAAGAGACCCAGTACTTC

abundance: once
d_gene: NA
j_gene: TRBJ2-2
v_gene: TRBV5-8
CDR3aa: CASSGITIGDTGELFF
CDR3nt: TGTGCCAGCAGCGGCATAACTATAGGGGACACCGGGGAGCTGTTTTTT

abundance: NA
d_gene: TRBD2
j_gene: TRBJ2-1
v_gene: TRBV6-2/TRBV6-3
CDR3aa: CASSPQRGRFYNEQFF
CDR3nt: TGTGCCAGCAGTCCCCAGCGGGGGCGCTTTTACAATGAGCAGTTCTTC

abundance: NA
d_gene: NA
j_gene: TRBJ2-7
v_gene: TRBV5-5
CDR3aa: CASSSPPGSGEEQYF
CDR3nt: TGTGCCAGCAGCTCCCCGCCCGGGTCTGGCGAGGAGCAGTACTTC

abundance: once
d_gene: TRBD2
j_gene: TRBJ2-3
v_gene: TRBV7-2
CDR3aa: CASSRGGGDVDTQYF
CDR3nt: TGTGCCAGCAGCCGCGGGGGGGGAGACGTAGATACGCAGTATTTT

abundance: NA
d_gene: TRBD2
j_gene: TRBJ2-1
v_gene: TRBV7-9
CDR3aa: CASSLAGVVGEQFF
CDR3nt: TGTGCCAGCAGTTTAGCGGGAGTTGTAGGTGAGCAGTTCTTC

abundance: NA
d_gene: NA
j_gene: TRBJ1-1
v_gene: TRBV6-5
CDR3aa: CASSRSSVNTEAFF
CDR3nt: TGTGCCAGCAGCCGGTCGTCCGTGAACACTGAAGCTTTCTTT

abundance: NA
d_gene: NA
j_gene: TRBJ2-3
v_gene: TRBV11-2
CDR3aa: CASSLDPRLSTDTQYF
CDR3nt: TGTGCCAGCAGCTTAGATCCGAGACTTAGCACAGATACGCAGTATTTT